These 14 T cell receptor beta chains came from one sample sequenced in a study of control samples from healthy donors and cancer patients. TCRdb keeps only in-frame clones here, not all; method: immunoSEQ multiplex PCR. Seen here are about 120,000 clones, approximately 92% observed once, and the top ten hold 1.1%. The sequenced sample consisted of PBMCs. Receptor source: a woman aged 45-65 years with colorectal cancer.

The rearrangement links TRBV27 to TRBJ2-5; D could derive from TRBD1 or TRBD2 (5 bases each). CDR3 length: 14 amino acids. Between the trimmed V and J ends, which lost 6 bases and 4 bases, there was a span of 15 bases. The germline gives CDR1 MNHEY, CDR2 SMNVEV (reference sequence). CDR3 loop: CASRGEWDRETQYF. The CDR3 DNA is TGTGCCAGCAGAGGAGAGTGGGACCGAGAGACCCAGTACTTC.

V gene TRBV19 combines with J gene TRBJ2-5; 12 bases align to TRBD2. The V and J ends lost 3 bases and 4 bases, in that order; junction bases with no gene match: 3. This CDR3 contains 15 residues. Per the germline V gene, CDR1 is LNHDA and CDR2 is SQIVND (reference sequence). CDR3 amino acids: CASSMLAGGIETQYF. CDR3 coding DNA: TGTGCCAGTAGTATGCTAGCGGGGGGGATAGAGACCCAGTACTTC.

The chain is built from TRBV29-1 and TRBJ2-7; 7 bases fit TRBD1. The CDR3 covers 11 residues. The germline gives CDR1 SQVTM, CDR2 ANQGSEA. Trimming took 5 bases from V and 3 from J; bases not matched to a gene: 1. CDR3 DNA sequence: TGCAGCGTTCGGGACAGCTACGAGCAGTACTTC. This translates into CSVRDSYEQYF.

The J gene is TRBJ1-4, the V gene TRBV5-1; weak D call: TRBD1 (5 bases). CDR3 length equals 16 residues. From germline, CDR1 is SGHRS and CDR2 YFSETQ. Trimming took 0 bases from V and 7 from J, leaving 16 bases between them. CDR3 residues: CASSLESGGVGEKLFF. In nucleotides, the CDR3 is TGCGCCAGCAGCTTGGAGAGTGGGGGGGTTGGTGAAAAACTGTTTTTT.

The chain links TRBV6-5 to TRBJ2-5; D is uncertain. With 0 bases removed from V and 1 base from J, the gap between germline ends came to 6 bases. This CDR3 contains 14 residues. CDR1 and CDR2 from the germline V gene are MNHEY and SVGAGI. CDR3 coding DNA: TGTGCCAGCAGTTACTCGGGAACCCAAGAGACCCAGTACTTC. Translated, it gives CASSYSGTQETQYF.

The genes are TRBV25-1 and TRBJ2-5; D possibly corresponds to TRBD1 (6 bases). CDR3 length: 16 residues. V gave up 1 base and J gave up 1 base, with 13 bases separating them. Germline V CDR1 and CDR2: MGHDK, SYGVNS. As DNA, the CDR3 is TGTGCCAGCAGTGAATCGACCCGACAGGTCCAAGAGACCCAGTACTTC. Translated: CASSESTRQVQETQYF.

The V gene is TRBV7-9, the J gene TRBJ2-6, with D unresolved. The CDR3 length is 14 residues. Germline loops: CDR1 SEHNR, CDR2 FQNEAQ (reference sequence). The ends were cut back, 0 bases at V and 4 bases at J, with 4 bases in the middle. The CDR3 loop reads CASSLALGANVLTF. The CDR3 DNA is TGTGCCAGCAGCTTAGCGTTAGGGGCCAACGTCCTGACTTTC.

The chain uses TRBV5-5 and TRBJ1-1; D is uncertain. The CDR3 contains 13 residues. Looked up from germline, CDR1 is SGHKS and CDR2 is YYEKEE (reference sequence). V lost 6 bases and J lost 0, with 9 bases in between. Here the CDR3 DNA reads TGTGCCAGCACAGTGGGGATGAACACTGAAGCTTTCTTT. Amino acids: CASTVGMNTEAFF.

The chain employs TRBV28 and TRBJ1-5; 8 bases align to TRBD1. This CDR3 comprises 12 residues. CDR1 and CDR2 from the germline V gene are MDHEN and SYDVKM. With V trimmed by 6 bases and J by 11 bases, 6 bases remained unmatched. CDR3 amino acids: CASRTGGESQHF. The CDR3 DNA reads TGTGCCAGCAGAACAGGGGGTGAGTCCCAGCATTTT.

Here the CDR3 reads CASSLGRWVDLFF. The CDR3 DNA reads as TGTGCCAGCAGCTTAGGGCGGTGGGTCGACTTGTTCTTC. V gene TRBV7-9 combines with J gene TRBJ2-1; D gene uncertain. CDR3 length: 13 residues. Germline CDR1 and CDR2: SEHNR and FQNEAQ (reference sequence). V dropped 1 base and J dropped 15 bases, with 16 bases sitting between them.

This chain links TRBV19 with TRBJ2-3; possibly TRBD2 for D (6 bases). The CDR3 covers 15 residues. CDR1 is LNHDA, CDR2 SQIVND, per germline (reference sequence). The V and J ends lost 5 bases and 1 base respectively, with 13 bases between them. Here the CDR3 reads CASSPTGTRTDTQYF. In DNA, the CDR3 is TGTGCCAGTAGTCCGACCGGGACTCGCACAGATACGCAGTATTTT.

The gene calls are TRBV11-2 and TRBJ2-3, with D hard to call. The CDR3 runs 12 residues. Germline V CDR1 and CDR2: SGHAT, FQNNGV. Deletions cut 0 bases from V and 6 bases from J, with 4 bases between. The CDR3 sequence is CASSLDLDTQYF. DNA for the CDR3: TGTGCCAGCAGCTTAGACCTTGATACGCAGTATTTT. Full variable domain (outside the CDR3, taken from reference TRBV11-2 and TRBJ2-3): EAGVAQSPRYKIIEKRQSVAFWCNPISGHATLYWYQQILGQGPKLLIQFQNNGVVDDSQLPKDRFSAERLKGVDSTLKIQPAKLEDSAVYLCASSLDLDTQYFGPGTRLTVL.

The V and J genes are TRBV7-3 and TRBJ2-2, with TRBD1 matching 9 bases. This CDR3 spans 16 amino acids. Germline V gene data show CDR1 as SGHTA and CDR2 as FQGTGA. The V gene end was trimmed by 4 bases and the J gene end by 3 bases; junction bases not matched to a gene: 6. The CDR3 DNA follows: TGTGCCAGCAGCTCCCCGGGACAGGGTGACACCGGGGAGCTGTTTTTT. It translates to CASSSPGQGDTGELFF.

This rearrangement joins TRBV4-1 to TRBJ2-1; D is possibly TRBD1 (7 bases). The V gene's germline CDR1 is MGHRA and CDR2 YSYEKL. V was cut by 5 bases and J by 2 bases, with 19 bases left in between. CDR3 length: 17 residues. CDR3 amino acids: CASSYGGGDSAYNEQFF. Here the CDR3 DNA reads TGCGCCAGCAGCTACGGGGGCGGGGACAGTGCCTACAATGAGCAGTTCTTC.